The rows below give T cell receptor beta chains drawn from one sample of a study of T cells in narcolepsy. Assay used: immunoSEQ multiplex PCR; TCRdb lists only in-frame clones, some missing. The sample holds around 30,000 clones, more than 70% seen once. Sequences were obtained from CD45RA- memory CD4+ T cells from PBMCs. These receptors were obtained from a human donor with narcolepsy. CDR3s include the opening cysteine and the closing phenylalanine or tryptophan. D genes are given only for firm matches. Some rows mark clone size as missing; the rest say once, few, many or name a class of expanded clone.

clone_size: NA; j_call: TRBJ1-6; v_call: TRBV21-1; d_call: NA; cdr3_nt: TGTGCCAGCAGCAAAAGAGAGGGGCAGACAGGGGGTTGGAATTCACCCCTCCACTTT; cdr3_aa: CASSKREGQTGGWNSPLHF
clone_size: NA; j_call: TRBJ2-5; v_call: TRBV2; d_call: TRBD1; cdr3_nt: TGTGCCAGCAGACGGGACAGGGCATACCAAGAGACCCAGTACTTC; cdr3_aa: CASRRDRAYQETQYF
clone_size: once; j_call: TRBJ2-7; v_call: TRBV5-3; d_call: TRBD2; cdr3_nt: TGTGCCAGAAGATGGGGGACTAGAGTTCACATCTACGAGCAGTACTTC; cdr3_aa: CARRWGTRVHIYEQYF
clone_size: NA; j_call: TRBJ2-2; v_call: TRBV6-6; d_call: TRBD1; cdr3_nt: TGTGCCAGCAGCCGTCTAATTGGACAGGGAAACGGGGAGCTGTTTTTT; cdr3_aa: CASSRLIGQGNGELFF
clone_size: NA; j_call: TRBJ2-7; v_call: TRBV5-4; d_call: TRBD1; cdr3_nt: TGTGCCAGCAGCCCCGGGACAGCGAGCTCCTACGAGCAGTACTTC; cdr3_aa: CASSPGTASSYEQYF
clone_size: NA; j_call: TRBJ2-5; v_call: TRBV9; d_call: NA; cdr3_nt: TGTGCCAGCAGCGCCTCGACTACCGGACAAGAGACCCAGTACTTC; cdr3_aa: CASSASTTGQETQYF
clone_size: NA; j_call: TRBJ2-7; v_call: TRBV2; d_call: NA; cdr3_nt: TGTGCCAGCAGCCTAGAGAAGACAGCGTACGAGCAGTACTTC; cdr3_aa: CASSLEKTAYEQYF
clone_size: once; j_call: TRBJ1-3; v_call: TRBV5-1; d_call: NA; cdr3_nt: TGCGCCAGCAGCTTGGAAGGGGATAAAGGAAACACCATATATTTT; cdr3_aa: CASSLEGDKGNTIYF
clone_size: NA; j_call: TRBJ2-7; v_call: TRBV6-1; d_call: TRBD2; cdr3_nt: TGTGCCAGCAGGGGACTAGCGGCTCTGAATGGAGAGCAGTACTTC; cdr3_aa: CASRGLAALNGEQYF
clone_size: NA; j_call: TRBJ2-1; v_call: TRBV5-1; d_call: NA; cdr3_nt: TGCGCCAGCACCTGGGGGGGGCGACTCCCGTCAGTCTACAATGAGCAGTTCTTC; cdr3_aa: CASTWGGRLPSVYNEQFF
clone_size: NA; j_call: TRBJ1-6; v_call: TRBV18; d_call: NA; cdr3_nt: TGTGCCAGCTCACCACGCGGGGGGGGGAATTCACCCCTCCACTTT; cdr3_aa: CASSPRGGGNSPLHF
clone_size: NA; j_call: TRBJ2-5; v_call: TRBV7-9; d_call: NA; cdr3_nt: TGTGCCAGCAGCTCGAAAAACAGTGCCAAGGAGACCCAGTACTTC; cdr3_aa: CASSSKNSAKETQYF
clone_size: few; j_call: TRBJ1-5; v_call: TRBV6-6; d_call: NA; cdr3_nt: TGTGCCAGCAGTTACTCACGGGGGAAGGCTCAGCCCCAGCATTTT; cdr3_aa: CASSYSRGKAQPQHF
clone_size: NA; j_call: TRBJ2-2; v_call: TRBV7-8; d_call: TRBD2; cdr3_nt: TGTGCCAGCAGCTTAGAACGGGGGAGGGCCGACGGGGAGCTGTTTTTT; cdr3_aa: CASSLERGRADGELFF
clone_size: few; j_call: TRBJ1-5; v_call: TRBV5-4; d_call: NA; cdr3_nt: TGTGCCAGCAGCTTGGGGGGGGCAAGTAATCAGCCCCAGCATTTT; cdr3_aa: CASSLGGASNQPQHF
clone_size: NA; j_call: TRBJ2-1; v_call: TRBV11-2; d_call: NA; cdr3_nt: TGTGCCAGCAGATATCAGGGGAAAAAAAATGAGCAGTTCTTC; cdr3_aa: CASRYQGKKNEQFF
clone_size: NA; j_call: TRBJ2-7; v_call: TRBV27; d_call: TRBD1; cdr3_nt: TGTGCCAGCAGCTGGGACAGGGGCTCCCACGAGCAGTACTTC; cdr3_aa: CASSWDRGSHEQYF
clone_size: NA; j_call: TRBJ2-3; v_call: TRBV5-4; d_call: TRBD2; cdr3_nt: TGTGCCAGCAGCTCCAGGACTAGCGGGGGGTATACAGATACGCAGTATTTT; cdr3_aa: CASSSRTSGGYTDTQYF
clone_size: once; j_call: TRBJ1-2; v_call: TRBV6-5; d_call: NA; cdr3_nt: TGTGCCAGCACTCGCAGGGGTTCTTCCTATGGCTACACCTTC; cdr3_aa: CASTRRGSSYGYTF
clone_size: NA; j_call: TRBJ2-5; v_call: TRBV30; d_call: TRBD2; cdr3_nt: TGTGCCTGGGATCGTGGGGGACTAGCGGCGAAAGAGACCCAGTACTTC; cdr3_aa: CAWDRGGLAAKETQYF
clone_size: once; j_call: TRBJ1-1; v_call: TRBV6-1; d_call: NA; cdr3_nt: TGTGCCAGCAGTGAATTACGCGGAGCGATGAACACTGAAGCTTTCTTT; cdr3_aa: CASSELRGAMNTEAFF
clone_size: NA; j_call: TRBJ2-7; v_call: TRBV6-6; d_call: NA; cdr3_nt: TGTGCCAGCAGTTTTCTAGAGGTCTACGAGCAGTACTTC; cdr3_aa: CASSFLEVYEQYF
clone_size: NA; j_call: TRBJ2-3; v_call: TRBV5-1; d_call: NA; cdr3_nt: TGCGCCAGCAGCTTGGCGGGAGAGACAGATACGCAGTATTTT; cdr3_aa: CASSLAGETDTQYF
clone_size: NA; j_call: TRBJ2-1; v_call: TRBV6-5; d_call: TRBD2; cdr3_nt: TGTGCCAGCCGGAGCGGGAAAGGTGGCTACAATGAGCAGTTCTTC; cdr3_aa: CASRSGKGGYNEQFF
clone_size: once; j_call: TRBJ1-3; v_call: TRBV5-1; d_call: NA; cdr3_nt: TGCGCCAGCAGCTCCCAGGGGTCCCTGATCTCTGGAAACACCATATATTTT; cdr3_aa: CASSSQGSLISGNTIYF
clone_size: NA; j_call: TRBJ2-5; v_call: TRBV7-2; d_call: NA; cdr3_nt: TGTGCCAGCAGCTTAGGGGGAAGGAAAGGGACCCAGTACTTC; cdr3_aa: CASSLGGRKGTQYF
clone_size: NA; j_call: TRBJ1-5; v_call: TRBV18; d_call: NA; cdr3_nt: TGTGCCAGCTCACCCGCAGGGAGGACAGTGAATCAGCCCCAGCATTTT; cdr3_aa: CASSPAGRTVNQPQHF
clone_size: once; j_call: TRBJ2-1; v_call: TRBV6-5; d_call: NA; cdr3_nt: TGTGCCAGTCGGATCGGGACCCCCTACAATGAGCAGTTCTTC; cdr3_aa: CASRIGTPYNEQFF
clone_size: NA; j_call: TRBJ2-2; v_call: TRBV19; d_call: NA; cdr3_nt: TGTGCCAGTAGTATAGACTGGGTGGGGGAGCTGTTTTTT; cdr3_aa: CASSIDWVGELFF
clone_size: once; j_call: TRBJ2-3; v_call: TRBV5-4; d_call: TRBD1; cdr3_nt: TGTGCCAGCAGGGATGGACAGGGGTACACAGATACGCAGTATTTT; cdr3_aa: CASRDGQGYTDTQYF
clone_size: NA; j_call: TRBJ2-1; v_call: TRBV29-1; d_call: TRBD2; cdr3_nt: TGCAGCGGTCTTGCGACTAGCCGGGGGGGCAATGAGCAGTTCTTC; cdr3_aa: CSGLATSRGGNEQFF
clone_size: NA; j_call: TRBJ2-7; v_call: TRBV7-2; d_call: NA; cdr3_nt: TGTGCCAGCAGCTTAGACAGTACCTACGAGCAGTACTTC; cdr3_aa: CASSLDSTYEQYF
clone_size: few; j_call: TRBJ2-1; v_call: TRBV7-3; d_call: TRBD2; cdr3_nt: TGTGCCAGCAGATCTACCAGCGGGAACAATGAGCAGTTCTTC; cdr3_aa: CASRSTSGNNEQFF
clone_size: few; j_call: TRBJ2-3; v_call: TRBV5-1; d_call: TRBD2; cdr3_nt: TGCGCCAGCAGCTTGGGGCGGGGGGAAACAGATACGCAGTATTTT; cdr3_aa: CASSLGRGETDTQYF
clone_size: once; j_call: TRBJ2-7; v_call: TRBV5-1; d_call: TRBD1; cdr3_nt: TGCGCCAGCAGCTTGGGGGGACAGGGTTTCCACGAGCAGTACTTC; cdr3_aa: CASSLGGQGFHEQYF
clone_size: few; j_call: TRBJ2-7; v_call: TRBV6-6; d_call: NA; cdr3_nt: TGTGCCAGCAGTTACTCGCTCGGGACCCCCTACGAGCAGTACTTC; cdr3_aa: CASSYSLGTPYEQYF
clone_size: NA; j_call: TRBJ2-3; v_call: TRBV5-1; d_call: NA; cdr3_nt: TGCGCCAGCAGCCAAACCCCCACAGATACGCAGTATTTT; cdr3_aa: CASSQTPTDTQYF
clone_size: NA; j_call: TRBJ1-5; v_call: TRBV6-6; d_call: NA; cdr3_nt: TGTGCCAGCAGTTTCAGCTACAATCAGCCCCAGCATTTT; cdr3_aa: CASSFSYNQPQHF
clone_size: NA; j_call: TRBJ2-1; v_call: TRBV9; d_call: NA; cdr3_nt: TGTGCCAGCAGCGTAGCTCCGACTAGGTCCTACAATGAGCAGTTCTTC; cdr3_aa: CASSVAPTRSYNEQFF
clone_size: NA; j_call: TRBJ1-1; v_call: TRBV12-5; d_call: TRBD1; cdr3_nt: TGTGCTAGTGGTTTGGTGGGGACAGGGGGTTGGGACACTGAAGCTTTCTTT; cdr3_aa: CASGLVGTGGWDTEAFF
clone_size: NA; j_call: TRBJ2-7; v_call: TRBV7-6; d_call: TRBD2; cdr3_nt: TGCGCCAGCAGCCTTCAACCTCCGGGACTAGGGGCTAGATACGAGCAGTACTTC; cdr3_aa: CASSLQPPGLGARYEQYF
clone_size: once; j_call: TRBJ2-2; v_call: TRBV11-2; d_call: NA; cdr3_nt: TGTGCCAGCAGCTTAGAGGGGCGCATCGGGGAGCTGTTTTTT; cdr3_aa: CASSLEGRIGELFF